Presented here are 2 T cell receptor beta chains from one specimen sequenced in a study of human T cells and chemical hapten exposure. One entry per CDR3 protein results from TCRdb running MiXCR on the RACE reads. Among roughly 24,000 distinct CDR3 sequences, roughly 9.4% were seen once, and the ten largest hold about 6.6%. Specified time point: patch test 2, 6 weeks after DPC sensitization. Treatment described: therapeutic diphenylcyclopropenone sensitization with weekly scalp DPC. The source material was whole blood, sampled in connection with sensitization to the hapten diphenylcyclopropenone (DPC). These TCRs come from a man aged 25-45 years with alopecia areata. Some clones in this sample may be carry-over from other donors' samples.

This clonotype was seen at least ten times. Here the CDR3 DNA reads TGTGCCAGCAGTTTAGGGGGGCCAGGGGCCAACGTCCTGACTTTC. Translated: CASSLGGPGANVLTF. The genes are TRBV12-3 or TRBV12-4 and TRBJ2-6; maybe TRBD1 (6 bases). V lost 1 base and J 4 bases, leaving 8 bases between the germline ends. This CDR3 comprises 15 residues.

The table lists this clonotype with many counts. The CDR3 here is CATSGDRHYNEQFF. CDR3 DNA sequence: TGTGCCACCAGTGGGGACAGGCACTACAATGAGCAGTTCTTC. The V call is TRBV24-1, the J call TRBJ2-1; 8 bases agree with TRBD1. CDR3 length equals 14 residues. Germline V gene data show CDR1 as KGHDR and CDR2 as SFDVKD. V was clipped by 5 bases and J by 3 bases; unmatched bases: 2.